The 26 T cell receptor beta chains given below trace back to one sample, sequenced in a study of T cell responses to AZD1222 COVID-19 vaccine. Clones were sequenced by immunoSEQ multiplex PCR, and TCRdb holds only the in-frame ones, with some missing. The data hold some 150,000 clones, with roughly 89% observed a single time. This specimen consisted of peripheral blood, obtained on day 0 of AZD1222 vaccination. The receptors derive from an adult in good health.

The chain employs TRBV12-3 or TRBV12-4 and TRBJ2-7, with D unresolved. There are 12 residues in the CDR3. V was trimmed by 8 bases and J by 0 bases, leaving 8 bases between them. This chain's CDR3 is CASGLSSYEQYF. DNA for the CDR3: TGTGCCAGCGGGTTGAGCTCCTACGAGCAGTACTTC.

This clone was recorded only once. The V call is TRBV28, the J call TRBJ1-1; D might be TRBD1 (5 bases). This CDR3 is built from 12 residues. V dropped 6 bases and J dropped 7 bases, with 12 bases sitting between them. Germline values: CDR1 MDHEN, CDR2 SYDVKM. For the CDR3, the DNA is TGTGCCAGCAGCCTCTCGGGGGGTGAAGCTTTCTTT. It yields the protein CASSLSGGEAFF.

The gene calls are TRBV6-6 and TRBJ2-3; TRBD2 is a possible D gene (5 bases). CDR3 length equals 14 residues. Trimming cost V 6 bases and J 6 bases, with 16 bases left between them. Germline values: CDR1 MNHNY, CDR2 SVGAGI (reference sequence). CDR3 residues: CASRRTQEADTQYF. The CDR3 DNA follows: TGTGCCAGCAGGCGGACGCAGGAGGCGGATACGCAGTATTTT.

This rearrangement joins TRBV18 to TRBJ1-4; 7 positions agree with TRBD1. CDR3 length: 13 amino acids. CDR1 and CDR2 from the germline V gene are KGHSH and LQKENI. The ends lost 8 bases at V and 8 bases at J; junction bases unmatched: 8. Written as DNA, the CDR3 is TGTGCCAGCCAGCGGACAGGAGACGAAAAACTGTTTTTT. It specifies CASQRTGDEKLFF.

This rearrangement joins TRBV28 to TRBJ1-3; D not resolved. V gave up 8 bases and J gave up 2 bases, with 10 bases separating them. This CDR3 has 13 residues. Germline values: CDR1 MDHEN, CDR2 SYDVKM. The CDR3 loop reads CASCLTAGNTIYF. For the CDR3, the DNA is TGTGCCAGCTGCCTAACGGCTGGAAACACCATATATTTT.

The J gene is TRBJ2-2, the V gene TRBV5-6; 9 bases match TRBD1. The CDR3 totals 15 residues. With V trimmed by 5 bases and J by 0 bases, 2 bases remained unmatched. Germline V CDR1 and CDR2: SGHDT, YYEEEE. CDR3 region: CASRRQGANTGELFF. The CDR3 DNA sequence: TGTGCCAGCAGACGACAGGGGGCGAACACCGGGGAGCTGTTTTTT.

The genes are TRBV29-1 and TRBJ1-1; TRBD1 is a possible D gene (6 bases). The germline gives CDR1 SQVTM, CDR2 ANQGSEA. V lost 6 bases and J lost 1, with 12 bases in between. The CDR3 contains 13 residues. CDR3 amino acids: CSVWDTGNTEAFF. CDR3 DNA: TGCAGCGTCTGGGACACCGGGAACACTGAAGCTTTCTTT.

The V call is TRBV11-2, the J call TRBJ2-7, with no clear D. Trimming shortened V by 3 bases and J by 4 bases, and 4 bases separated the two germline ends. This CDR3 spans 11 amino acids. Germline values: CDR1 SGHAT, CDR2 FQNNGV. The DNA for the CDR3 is TGTGCCAGCAGCTTCAAATACGAGCAGTACTTC. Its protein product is CASSFKYEQYF. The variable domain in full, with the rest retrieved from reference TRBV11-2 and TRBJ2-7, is EAGVAQSPRYKIIEKRQSVAFWCNPISGHATLYWYQQILGQGPKLLIQFQNNGVVDDSQLPKDRFSAERLKGVDSTLKIQPAKLEDSAVYLCASSFKYEQYFGPGTRLTVT.

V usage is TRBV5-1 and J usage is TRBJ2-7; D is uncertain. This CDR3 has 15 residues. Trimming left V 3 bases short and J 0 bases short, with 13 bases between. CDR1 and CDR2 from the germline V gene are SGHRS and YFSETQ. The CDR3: CASSWSPASSYEQYF. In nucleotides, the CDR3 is TGCGCCAGCAGCTGGTCCCCCGCCAGCTCCTACGAGCAGTACTTC.

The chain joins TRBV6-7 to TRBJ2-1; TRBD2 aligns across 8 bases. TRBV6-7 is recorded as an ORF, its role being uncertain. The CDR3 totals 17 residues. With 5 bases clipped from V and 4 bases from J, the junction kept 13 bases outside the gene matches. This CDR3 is CASSPSSPGTRYNEQFF. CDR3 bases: TGTGCCAGCAGTCCCTCATCCCCCGGGACTAGGTACAATGAGCAGTTCTTC.

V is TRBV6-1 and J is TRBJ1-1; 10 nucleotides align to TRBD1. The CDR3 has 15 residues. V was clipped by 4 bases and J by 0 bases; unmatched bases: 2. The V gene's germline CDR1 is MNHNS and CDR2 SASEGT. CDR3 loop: CASSGDRGLNTEAFF. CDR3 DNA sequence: TGTGCCAGCAGTGGCGACAGGGGGCTGAACACTGAAGCTTTCTTT.

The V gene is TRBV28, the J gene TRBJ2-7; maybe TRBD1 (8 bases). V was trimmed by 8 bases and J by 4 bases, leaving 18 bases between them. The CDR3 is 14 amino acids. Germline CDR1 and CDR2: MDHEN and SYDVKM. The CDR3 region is CASAQGGMVYEQYF. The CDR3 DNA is TGTGCCAGCGCACAGGGGGGGATGGTATACGAGCAGTACTTC. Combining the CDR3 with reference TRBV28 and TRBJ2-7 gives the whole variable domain DVKVTQSSRYLVKRTGEKVFLECVQDMDHENMFWYRQDPGLGLRLIYFSYDVKMKEKGDIPEGYSVSREKKERFSLILESASTNQTSMYLCASAQGGMVYEQYFGPGTRLTVT.

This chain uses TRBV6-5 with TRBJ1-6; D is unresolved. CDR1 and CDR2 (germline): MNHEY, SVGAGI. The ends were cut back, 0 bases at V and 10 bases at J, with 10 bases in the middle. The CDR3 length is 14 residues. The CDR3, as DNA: TGTGCCAGCAGTTACTCGGAGGGCTGGTCACCCCTCCACTTT. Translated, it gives CASSYSEGWSPLHF.

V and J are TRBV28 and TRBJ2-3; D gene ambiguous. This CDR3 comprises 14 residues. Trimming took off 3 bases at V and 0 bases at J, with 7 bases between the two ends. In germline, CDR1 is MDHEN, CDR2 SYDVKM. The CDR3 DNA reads TGTGCCAGCAGTTTGGGTCGTAGCACAGATACGCAGTATTTT. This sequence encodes CASSLGRSTDTQYF.

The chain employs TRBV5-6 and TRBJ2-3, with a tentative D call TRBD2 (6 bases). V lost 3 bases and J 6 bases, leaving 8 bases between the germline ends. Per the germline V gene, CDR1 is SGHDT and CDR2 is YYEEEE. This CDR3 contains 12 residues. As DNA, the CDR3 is TGTGCCAGCAGCTCGCGGGGTGATACGCAGTATTTT. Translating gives CASSSRGDTQYF.

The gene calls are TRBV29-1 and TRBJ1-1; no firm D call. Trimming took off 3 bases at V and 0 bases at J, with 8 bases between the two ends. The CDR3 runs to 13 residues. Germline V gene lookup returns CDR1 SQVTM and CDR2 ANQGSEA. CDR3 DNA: TGCAGCGTTGAGACGGGGATGAACACTGAAGCTTTCTTT. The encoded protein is CSVETGMNTEAFF.

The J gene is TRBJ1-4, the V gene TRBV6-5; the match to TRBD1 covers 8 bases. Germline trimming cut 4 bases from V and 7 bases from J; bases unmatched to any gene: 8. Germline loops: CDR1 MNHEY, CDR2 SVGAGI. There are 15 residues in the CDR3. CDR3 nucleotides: TGTGCCAGCAGTTCAGCCGGGACAGGAGGTGAAAAACTGTTTTTT. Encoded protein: CASSSAGTGGEKLFF.

CDR3 in amino acids: CSVDKHPGGNEQFF. The CDR3 nucleotides are TGCAGCGTTGACAAGCATCCTGGGGGCAATGAGCAGTTCTTC. The chain recombines TRBV29-1 with TRBJ2-1, with D possibly being TRBD1 or TRBD2 (5 bases each). V was shortened by 3 bases and J by 6 bases, with 15 bases between the two germline ends. This CDR3 region has 14 residues. CDR1 and CDR2 (germline): SQVTM, ANQGSEA.

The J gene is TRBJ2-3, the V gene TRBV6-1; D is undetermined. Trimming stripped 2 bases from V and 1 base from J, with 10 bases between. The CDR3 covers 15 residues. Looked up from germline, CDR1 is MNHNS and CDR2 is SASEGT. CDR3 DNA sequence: TGTGCCAGCAGTGAAACTCCGGGCGGCACAGATACGCAGTATTTT. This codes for CASSETPGGTDTQYF.

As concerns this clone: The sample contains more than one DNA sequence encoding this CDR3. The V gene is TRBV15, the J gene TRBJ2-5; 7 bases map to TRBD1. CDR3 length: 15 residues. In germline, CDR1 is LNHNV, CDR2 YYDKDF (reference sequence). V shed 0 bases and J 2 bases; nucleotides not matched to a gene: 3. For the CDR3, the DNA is TGTGCCACCAGCAGAGATCGGGGACAGCAAGAGACCCAGTACTTC. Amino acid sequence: CATSRDRGQQETQYF.

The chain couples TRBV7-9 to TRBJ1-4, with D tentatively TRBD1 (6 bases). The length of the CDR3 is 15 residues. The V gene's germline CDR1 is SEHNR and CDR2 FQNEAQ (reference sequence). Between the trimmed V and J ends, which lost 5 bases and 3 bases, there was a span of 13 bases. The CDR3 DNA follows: TGTGCCAGCAGCGCTGGACAGCACCCTAATGAAAAACTGTTTTTT. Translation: CASSAGQHPNEKLFF.

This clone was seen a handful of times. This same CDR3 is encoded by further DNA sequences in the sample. CDR3 in DNA: TGTGCCAGTAGCAAAACAGGGAACCAGCCCCAGCATTTT. Protein sequence: CASSKTGNQPQHF. The chain couples TRBV19 to TRBJ1-5; perhaps TRBD1 as D (6 bases). Germline V lookup: CDR1 LNHDA, CDR2 SQIVND (reference sequence). This CDR3 has 13 residues. V dropped 6 bases and J dropped 7 bases, with 13 bases sitting between them.

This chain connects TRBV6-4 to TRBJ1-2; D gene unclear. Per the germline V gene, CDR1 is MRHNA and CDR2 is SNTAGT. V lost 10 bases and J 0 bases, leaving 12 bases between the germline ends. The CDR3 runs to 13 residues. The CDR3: CATSIGANYGYTF. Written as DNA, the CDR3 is TGTGCCACCTCGATTGGGGCTAACTATGGCTACACCTTC.

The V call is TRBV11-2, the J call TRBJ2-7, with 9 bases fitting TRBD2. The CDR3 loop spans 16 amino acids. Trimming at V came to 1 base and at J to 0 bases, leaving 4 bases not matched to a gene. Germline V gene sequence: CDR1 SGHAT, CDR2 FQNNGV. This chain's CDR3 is CASSLVASGTSYEQYF. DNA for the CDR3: TGTGCCAGCAGCTTAGTGGCTAGCGGGACCTCCTACGAGCAGTACTTC.

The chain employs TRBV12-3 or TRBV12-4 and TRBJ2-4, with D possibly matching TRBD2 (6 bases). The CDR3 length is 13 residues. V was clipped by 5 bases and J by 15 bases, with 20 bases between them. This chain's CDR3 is CASSPNPGTGRYF. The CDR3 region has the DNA TGTGCCAGCAGTCCCAATCCTGGGACCGGGAGGTACTTC.

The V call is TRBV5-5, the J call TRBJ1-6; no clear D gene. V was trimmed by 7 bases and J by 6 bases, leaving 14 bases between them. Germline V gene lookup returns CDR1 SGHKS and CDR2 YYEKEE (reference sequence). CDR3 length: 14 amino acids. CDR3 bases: TGTGCCAGCCGTCTGGGTTGGGGTAATTCACCCCTCCACTTT. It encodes CASRLGWGNSPLHF.